This is a list of T cell receptor beta chains from one sample in a study of blood T cells in healthy people across ages. TCRdb re-called the 5' RACE reads with MiXCR, one entry per CDR3 protein. The table lists about 970,000 distinct CDR3 sequences, 51% of them singletons. Sequenced material: blood. The receptors originated from an older woman in good health. Each CDR3 is given with its conserved first and last residue.

CDR3aa: CSVPGLAGTGGTQYF
v_gene: TRBV29-1
j_gene: TRBJ2-3

CDR3aa: CSVETSGRPYNEQFF
v_gene: TRBV29-1
j_gene: TRBJ2-1

CDR3aa: CASSLVSGATFQYF
v_gene: TRBV7-8
j_gene: TRBJ2-7

CDR3aa: CASSARGGHGYTF
v_gene: TRBV9
j_gene: TRBJ1-2

CDR3aa: CSARGTSGSIRNHNEQFF
v_gene: TRBV20-1
j_gene: TRBJ2-1

CDR3aa: CASSSFQGSTEAFF
v_gene: TRBV27
j_gene: TRBJ1-1

CDR3aa: CARAPTTGGRTDTQYF
v_gene: TRBV28
j_gene: TRBJ2-3

CDR3aa: CASSSSSGRGIGQYF
v_gene: TRBV7-9
j_gene: TRBJ2-7

CDR3aa: CSAFSSRADTQYF
v_gene: TRBV20-1
j_gene: TRBJ2-3

CDR3aa: CSVEGAYNEQYF
v_gene: TRBV29-1
j_gene: -

CDR3aa: CASSLWDGQQPQHF
v_gene: TRBV6-2/TRBV6-3
j_gene: TRBJ1-5

CDR3aa: CAISEGTANTEAFF
v_gene: TRBV10-3
j_gene: TRBJ1-1

CDR3aa: CATSDWGTGDNEQFF
v_gene: TRBV24-1
j_gene: TRBJ2-1

CDR3aa: CATSDGSRDTQYF
v_gene: TRBV24-1
j_gene: TRBJ2-3

CDR3aa: CSAPYQGGNEQYF
v_gene: TRBV20-1
j_gene: TRBJ2-7

CDR3aa: CSATPTAGNIGSGYTF
v_gene: TRBV20-1
j_gene: TRBJ1-2

CDR3aa: CASRRQRTSTDTQYF
v_gene: TRBV2
j_gene: TRBJ2-3

CDR3aa: CASGPGQGLLNNEQFF
v_gene: TRBV4-3
j_gene: TRBJ2-1

CDR3aa: CASSPGLADTQYF
v_gene: TRBV4-3
j_gene: TRBJ2-3

CDR3aa: CAISGGSRDEQFF
v_gene: TRBV10-3
j_gene: TRBJ2-1

CDR3aa: CSATSGRANYYNEQYF
v_gene: TRBV20-1
j_gene: -

CDR3aa: CASYPGGSATDTQYF
v_gene: TRBV28
j_gene: TRBJ2-3

CDR3aa: CASSVGGGTDVQYF
v_gene: TRBV12-3/TRBV12-4
j_gene: TRBJ2-3

CDR3aa: CASSYSAGQGETQYF
v_gene: TRBV6-2/TRBV6-3
j_gene: TRBJ2-5

CDR3aa: CASSVGSYYEQYF
v_gene: TRBV27
j_gene: TRBJ2-7

CDR3aa: CASSSPGGGRQPQHF
v_gene: TRBV12-3/TRBV12-4
j_gene: TRBJ1-5

CDR3aa: CASSQAWEDRVKEQYF
v_gene: TRBV4-3
j_gene: TRBJ2-7

CDR3aa: CSVESTAGNEQFF
v_gene: TRBV29-1
j_gene: TRBJ2-1

CDR3aa: CASSQDNGLAITDTQYF
v_gene: TRBV4-2
j_gene: TRBJ2-3

CDR3aa: CAWRTDVNPIQETQYF
v_gene: TRBV30
j_gene: TRBJ2-5

CDR3aa: CASSLARGHIQYF
v_gene: TRBV11-2
j_gene: TRBJ2-4

CDR3aa: CASSSLRDKYYEQYF
v_gene: TRBV12-3/TRBV12-4
j_gene: TRBJ2-7

CDR3aa: CSARNRMGAQETQYF
v_gene: TRBV20-1
j_gene: TRBJ2-5

CDR3aa: CASYNGARNNEQFF
v_gene: TRBV5-1
j_gene: TRBJ2-1

CDR3aa: CASSVWGETGGEQYF
v_gene: TRBV9
j_gene: TRBJ2-5

CDR3aa: CASSLGLAGPLDEQYF
v_gene: TRBV7-2
j_gene: TRBJ2-7

CDR3aa: CASSFVRDRSTYGYTF
v_gene: TRBV28
j_gene: TRBJ1-2

CDR3aa: CASSLPGEGTQYF
v_gene: TRBV28
j_gene: TRBJ2-5

CDR3aa: CASSGGGGEQFF
v_gene: TRBV27
j_gene: TRBJ2-1

CDR3aa: CASSQEPAGGPGDTQYF
v_gene: TRBV4-2
j_gene: TRBJ2-3

CDR3aa: CASSLGTGANYGYTF
v_gene: TRBV5-1
j_gene: TRBJ1-2

CDR3aa: CATDAPGQHEKLFF
v_gene: TRBV24-1
j_gene: TRBJ1-4

CDR3aa: CASSVNQLNEQFF
v_gene: TRBV7-3
j_gene: TRBJ2-1

CDR3aa: CASSRGRTSGMGTDTQYF
v_gene: TRBV7-2
j_gene: TRBJ2-3

CDR3aa: CASSPGGYGYTF
v_gene: TRBV27
j_gene: TRBJ1-2

CDR3aa: CATGPAHNEQFF
v_gene: TRBV24-1
j_gene: TRBJ2-1

CDR3aa: CASGARSDTQYF
v_gene: TRBV27
j_gene: TRBJ2-3

CDR3aa: CASSAGGTSNQPQHF
v_gene: TRBV9
j_gene: TRBJ1-5

CDR3aa: CASSYSSNNYGYTF
v_gene: TRBV6-5
j_gene: TRBJ1-2

CDR3aa: CASSLEGRGGPREQYF
v_gene: TRBV5-1
j_gene: TRBJ2-5

CDR3aa: CASSYRSGTSANEQFF
v_gene: TRBV7-9
j_gene: TRBJ2-1

CDR3aa: CASSLAGTEQYF
v_gene: TRBV7-8
j_gene: TRBJ2-7

CDR3aa: CASSLGGTGRNEQFF
v_gene: TRBV28
j_gene: TRBJ2-1